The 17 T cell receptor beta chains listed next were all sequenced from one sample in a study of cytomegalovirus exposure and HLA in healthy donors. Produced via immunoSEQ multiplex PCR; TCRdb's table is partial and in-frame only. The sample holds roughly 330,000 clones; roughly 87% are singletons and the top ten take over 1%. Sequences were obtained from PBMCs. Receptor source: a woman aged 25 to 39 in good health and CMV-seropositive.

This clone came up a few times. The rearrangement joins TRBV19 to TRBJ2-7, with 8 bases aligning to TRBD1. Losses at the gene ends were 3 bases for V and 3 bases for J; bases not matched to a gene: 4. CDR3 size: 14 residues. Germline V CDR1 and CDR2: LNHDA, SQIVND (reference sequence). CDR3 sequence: CASSIGQGFYEQYF. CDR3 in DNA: TGTGCCAGTAGTATCGGACAGGGATTCTACGAGCAGTACTTC.

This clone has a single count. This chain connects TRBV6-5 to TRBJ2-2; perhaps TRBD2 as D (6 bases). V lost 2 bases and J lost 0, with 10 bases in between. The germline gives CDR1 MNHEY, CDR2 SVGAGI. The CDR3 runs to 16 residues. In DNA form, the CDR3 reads TGTGCCAGCAGTTACCGGGGACTCCCGAACACCGGGGAGCTGTTTTTT. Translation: CASSYRGLPNTGELFF.

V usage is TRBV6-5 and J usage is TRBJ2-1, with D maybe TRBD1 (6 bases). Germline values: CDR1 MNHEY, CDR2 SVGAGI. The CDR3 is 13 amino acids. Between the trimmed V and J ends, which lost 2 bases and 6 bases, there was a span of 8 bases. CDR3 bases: TGTGCCAGCAGTTACGGACAGCTCAATGAGCAGTTCTTC. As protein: CASSYGQLNEQFF.

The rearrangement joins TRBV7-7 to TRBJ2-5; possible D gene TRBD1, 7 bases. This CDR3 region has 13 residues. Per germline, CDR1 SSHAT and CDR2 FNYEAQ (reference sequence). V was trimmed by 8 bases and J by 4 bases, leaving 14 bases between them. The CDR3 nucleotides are TGTGCCAGCGGAGGGGGCCCCTTAGAGACCCAGTACTTC. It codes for CASGGGPLETQYF.

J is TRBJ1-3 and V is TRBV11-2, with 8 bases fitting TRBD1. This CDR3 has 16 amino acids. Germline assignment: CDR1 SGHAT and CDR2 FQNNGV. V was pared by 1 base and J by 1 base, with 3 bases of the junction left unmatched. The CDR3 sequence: CASSLVRGPSGNTIYF. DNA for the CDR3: TGTGCCAGCAGCTTAGTCAGGGGGCCTTCTGGAAACACCATATATTTT.

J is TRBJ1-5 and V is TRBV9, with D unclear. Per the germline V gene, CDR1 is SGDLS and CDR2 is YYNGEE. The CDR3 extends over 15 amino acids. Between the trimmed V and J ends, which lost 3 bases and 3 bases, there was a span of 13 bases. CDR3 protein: CASSADGGPNQPQHF. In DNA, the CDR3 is TGTGCCAGCAGCGCCGACGGCGGGCCCAATCAGCCCCAGCATTTT.

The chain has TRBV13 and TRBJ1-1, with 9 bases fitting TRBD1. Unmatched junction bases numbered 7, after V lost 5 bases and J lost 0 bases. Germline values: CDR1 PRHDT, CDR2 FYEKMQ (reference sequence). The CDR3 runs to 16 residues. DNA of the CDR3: TGTGCCAGCAGCCCGAGACAGGGGGTTTTGAACACTGAAGCTTTCTTT. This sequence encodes CASSPRQGVLNTEAFF.

The CDR3 sequence: CASSQVTGVYEQYF. The CDR3, as DNA: TGTGCCAGCAGCCAAGTCACAGGGGTCTACGAGCAGTACTTC. V gene TRBV4-2 combines with J gene TRBJ2-7; TRBD1 matches 7 bases. The ends lost 1 base at V and 3 bases at J; junction bases unmatched: 3. There are 14 residues in the CDR3. Looked up from germline, CDR1 is LGHNA and CDR2 is YNFKEQ.

This chain's CDR3 is CASSQPSGTGGPYEQYF. In DNA form, the CDR3 reads TGCGCCAGCAGCCAGCCCTCCGGGACAGGGGGCCCCTACGAGCAGTACTTC. V gene TRBV4-1 combines with J gene TRBJ2-7; 12 bases map to TRBD1. The CDR3 spans 17 residues. The germline V gene has CDR1 MGHRA and CDR2 YSYEKL. V trimming: 3 bases; J trimming: 2 bases; junction bases outside the gene matches: 8.

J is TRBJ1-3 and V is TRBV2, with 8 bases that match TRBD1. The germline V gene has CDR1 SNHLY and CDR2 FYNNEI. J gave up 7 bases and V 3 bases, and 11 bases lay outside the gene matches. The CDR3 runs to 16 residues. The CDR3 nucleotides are TGTGCCAGCAGTGATTATCGGACAGGGATCGACAACACCATATATTTT. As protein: CASSDYRTGIDNTIYF.

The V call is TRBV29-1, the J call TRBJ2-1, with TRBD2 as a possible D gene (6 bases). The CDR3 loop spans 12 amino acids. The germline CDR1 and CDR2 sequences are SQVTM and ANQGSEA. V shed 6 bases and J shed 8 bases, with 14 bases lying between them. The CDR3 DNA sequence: TGCAGCGTCGCGCGGGGTCCCGATGAGCAGTTCTTC. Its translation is CSVARGPDEQFF.

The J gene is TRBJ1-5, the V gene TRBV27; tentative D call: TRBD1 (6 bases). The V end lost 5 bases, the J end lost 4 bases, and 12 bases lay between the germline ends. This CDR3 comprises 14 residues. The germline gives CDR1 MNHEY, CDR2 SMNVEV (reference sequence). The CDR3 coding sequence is TGTGCCAGCAGTGACGGGACACCGAATCAGCCCCAGCATTTT. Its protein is CASSDGTPNQPQHF.

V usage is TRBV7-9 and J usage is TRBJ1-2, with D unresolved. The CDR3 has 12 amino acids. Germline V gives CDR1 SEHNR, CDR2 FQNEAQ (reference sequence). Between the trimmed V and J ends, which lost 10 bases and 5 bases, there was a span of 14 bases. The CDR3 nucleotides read TGTGCCACGCTTGGCCCGAGGTATGGCTACACCTTC. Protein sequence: CATLGPRYGYTF.

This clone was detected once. CDR3: CASSQVALAGATDTQYF. DNA of the CDR3: TGCGCCAGCAGCCAAGTCGCGCTAGCGGGGGCCACAGATACGCAGTATTTT. The chain is built from TRBV4-1 and TRBJ2-3; TRBD2 matches at 10 bases. V lost 1 base to trimming and J lost 2 bases; unmatched junction nucleotides: 6. CDR3 length: 17 amino acids. Germline V gene lookup returns CDR1 MGHRA and CDR2 YSYEKL.

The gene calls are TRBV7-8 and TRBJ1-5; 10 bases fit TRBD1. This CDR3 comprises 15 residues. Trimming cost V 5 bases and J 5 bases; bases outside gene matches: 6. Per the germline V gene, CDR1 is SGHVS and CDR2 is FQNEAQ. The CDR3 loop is CASSLGTGDHQPQHF. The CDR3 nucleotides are TGTGCCAGCAGCCTCGGGACAGGGGATCATCAGCCCCAGCATTTT.

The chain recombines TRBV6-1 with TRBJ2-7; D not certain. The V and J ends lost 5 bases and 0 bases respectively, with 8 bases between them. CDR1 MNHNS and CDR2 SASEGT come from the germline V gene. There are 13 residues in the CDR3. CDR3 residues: CASSTSISYEQYF. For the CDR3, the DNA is TGTGCCAGCAGTACGTCTATCTCCTACGAGCAGTACTTC.

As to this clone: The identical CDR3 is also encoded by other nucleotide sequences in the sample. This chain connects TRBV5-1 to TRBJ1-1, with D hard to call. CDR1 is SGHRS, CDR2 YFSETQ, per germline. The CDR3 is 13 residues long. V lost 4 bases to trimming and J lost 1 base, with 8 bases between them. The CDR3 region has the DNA TGCGCCAGCAGCCTCAGAGAGAACACTGAAGCTTTCTTT. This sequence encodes CASSLRENTEAFF.